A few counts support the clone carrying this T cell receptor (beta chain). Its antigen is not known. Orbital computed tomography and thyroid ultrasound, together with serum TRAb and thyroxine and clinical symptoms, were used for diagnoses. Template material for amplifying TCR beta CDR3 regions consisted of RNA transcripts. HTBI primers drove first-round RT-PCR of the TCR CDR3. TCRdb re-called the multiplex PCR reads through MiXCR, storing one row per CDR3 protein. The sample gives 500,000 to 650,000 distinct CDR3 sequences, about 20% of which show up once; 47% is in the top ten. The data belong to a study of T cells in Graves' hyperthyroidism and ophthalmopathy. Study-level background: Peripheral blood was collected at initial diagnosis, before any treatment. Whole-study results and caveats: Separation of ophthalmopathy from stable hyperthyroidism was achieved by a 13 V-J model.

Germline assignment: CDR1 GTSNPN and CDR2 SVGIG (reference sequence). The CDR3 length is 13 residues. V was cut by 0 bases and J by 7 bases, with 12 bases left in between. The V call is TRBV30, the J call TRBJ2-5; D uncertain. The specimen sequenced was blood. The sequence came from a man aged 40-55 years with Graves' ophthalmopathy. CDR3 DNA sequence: TGTGCCTGGAGTGTAGCCCAAACGGGGACCCAGTACTTC. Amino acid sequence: CAWSVAQTGTQYF.